This TCR beta chain derives from a study of graft-versus-host responses after intestinal transplantation. Study information: Transplants given to recipients were multivisceral, liver-intestinal, or isolated intestinal.

The study, taken as a whole, reports: GvH clones were identified in recipient marrow, with some first appearing in ileum or blood. Those patients showing graft-donor T cell macrochimerism displayed high graft-versus-host to host-versus-graft clonal ratios in allografts.

CDR1 MDHEN and CDR2 SYDVKM come from the germline V gene. Trimming removed 3 bases from V and 7 bases from J, with 13 bases in between. There are 15 residues in the CDR3. The method was immunoSEQ multiplex PCR; TCRdb's version includes in-frame clones alone and lacks a portion of them. The sample contains tens of thousands of clones, 85% to 95% of which appear only once. With regard to this clone: The antigen is unknown.

This receptor was obtained from a human donor who was the organ donor for an intestinal transplant. The specimen comprised unstimulated CD8+ T cells sorted from spleen or lymph node cells, sampled before transplant. The chain is built from TRBV28 and TRBJ1-6; TRBD1 is a possible D gene (5 bases). CDR3 sequence: CASSFQGVSNSPLHF. Written as DNA, the CDR3 is TGTGCCAGCAGTTTCCAAGGGGTTTCGAATTCACCCCTCCACTTT.